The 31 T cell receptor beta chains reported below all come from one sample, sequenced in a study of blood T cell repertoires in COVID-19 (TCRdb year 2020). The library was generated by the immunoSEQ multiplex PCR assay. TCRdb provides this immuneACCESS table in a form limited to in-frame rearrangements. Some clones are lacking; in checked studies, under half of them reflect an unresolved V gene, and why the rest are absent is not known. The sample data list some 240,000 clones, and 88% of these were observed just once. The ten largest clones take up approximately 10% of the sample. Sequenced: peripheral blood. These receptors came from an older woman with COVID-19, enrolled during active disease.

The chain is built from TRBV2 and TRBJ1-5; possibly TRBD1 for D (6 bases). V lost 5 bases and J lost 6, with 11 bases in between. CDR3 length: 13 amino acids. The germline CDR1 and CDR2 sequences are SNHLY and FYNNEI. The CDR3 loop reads CASSPQGSQPQHF. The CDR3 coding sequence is TGTGCCAGCAGTCCACAGGGAAGTCAGCCCCAGCATTTT.

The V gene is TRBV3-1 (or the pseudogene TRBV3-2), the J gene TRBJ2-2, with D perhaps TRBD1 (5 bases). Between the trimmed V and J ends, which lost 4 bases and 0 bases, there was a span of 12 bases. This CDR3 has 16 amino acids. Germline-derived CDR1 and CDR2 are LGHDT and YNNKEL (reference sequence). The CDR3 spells CASSPNRKANTGELFF. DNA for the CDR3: TGTGCCAGCAGCCCAAACAGGAAAGCGAACACCGGGGAGCTGTTTTTT.

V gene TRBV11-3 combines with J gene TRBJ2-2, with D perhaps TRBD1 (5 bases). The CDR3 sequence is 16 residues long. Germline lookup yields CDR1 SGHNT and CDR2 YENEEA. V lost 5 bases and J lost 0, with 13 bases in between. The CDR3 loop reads CASSPTDSPNTGELFF. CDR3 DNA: TGTGCCAGCAGCCCGACCGACAGCCCGAACACCGGGGAGCTGTTTTTT.

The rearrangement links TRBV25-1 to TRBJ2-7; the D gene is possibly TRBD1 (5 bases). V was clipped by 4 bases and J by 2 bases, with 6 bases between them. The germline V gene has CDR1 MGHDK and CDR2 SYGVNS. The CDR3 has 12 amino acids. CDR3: CASSARAYEQYF. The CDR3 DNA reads TGTGCCAGCAGTGCCAGGGCCTACGAGCAGTACTTC.

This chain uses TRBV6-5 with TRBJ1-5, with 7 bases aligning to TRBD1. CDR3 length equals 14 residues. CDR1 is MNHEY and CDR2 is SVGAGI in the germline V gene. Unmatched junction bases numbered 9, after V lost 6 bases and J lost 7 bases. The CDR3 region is CASSYGTEPQPQHF. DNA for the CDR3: TGTGCCAGCAGCTACGGGACAGAACCCCAGCCCCAGCATTTT.

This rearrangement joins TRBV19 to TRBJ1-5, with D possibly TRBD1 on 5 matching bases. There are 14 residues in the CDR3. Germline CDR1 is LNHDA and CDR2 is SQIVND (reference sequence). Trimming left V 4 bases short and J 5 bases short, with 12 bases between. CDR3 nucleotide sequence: TGTGCCAGTAGTACACGGACGGGGGATCAGCCCCAGCATTTT. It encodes CASSTRTGDQPQHF.

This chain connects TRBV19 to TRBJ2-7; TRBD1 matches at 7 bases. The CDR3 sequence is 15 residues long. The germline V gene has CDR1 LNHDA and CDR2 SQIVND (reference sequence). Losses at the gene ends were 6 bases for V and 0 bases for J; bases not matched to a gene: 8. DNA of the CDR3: TGTGCCAGTAGCCCCTTGACAGGGAACTCCTACGAGCAGTACTTC. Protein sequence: CASSPLTGNSYEQYF.

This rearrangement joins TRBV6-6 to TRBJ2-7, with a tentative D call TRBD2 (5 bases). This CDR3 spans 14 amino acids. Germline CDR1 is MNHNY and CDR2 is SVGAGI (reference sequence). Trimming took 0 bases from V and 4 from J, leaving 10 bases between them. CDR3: CASSYSGGGYEQYF. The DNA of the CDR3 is TGTGCCAGCAGTTACTCGGGCGGAGGATACGAGCAGTACTTC.

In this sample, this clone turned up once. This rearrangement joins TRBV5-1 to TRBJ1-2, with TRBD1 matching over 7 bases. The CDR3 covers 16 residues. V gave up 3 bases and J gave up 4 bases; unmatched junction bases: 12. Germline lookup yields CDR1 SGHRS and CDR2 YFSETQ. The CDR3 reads CASSSTRQGNIYGYTF. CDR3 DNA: TGCGCCAGCAGCTCGACCCGACAGGGTAATATCTATGGCTACACCTTC.

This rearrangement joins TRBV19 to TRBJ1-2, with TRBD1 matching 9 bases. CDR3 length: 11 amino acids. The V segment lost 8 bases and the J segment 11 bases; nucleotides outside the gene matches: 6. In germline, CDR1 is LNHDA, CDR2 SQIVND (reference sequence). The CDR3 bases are TGTGCCAGTTGGGACAGGGATTGGTACACCTTC. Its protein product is CASWDRDWYTF.

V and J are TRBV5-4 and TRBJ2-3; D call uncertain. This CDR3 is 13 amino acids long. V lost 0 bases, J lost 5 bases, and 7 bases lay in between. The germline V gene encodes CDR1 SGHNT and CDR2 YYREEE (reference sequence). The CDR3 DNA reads TGTGCCAGCAGCTTGGCAAACGGAGATACGCAGTATTTT. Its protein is CASSLANGDTQYF.

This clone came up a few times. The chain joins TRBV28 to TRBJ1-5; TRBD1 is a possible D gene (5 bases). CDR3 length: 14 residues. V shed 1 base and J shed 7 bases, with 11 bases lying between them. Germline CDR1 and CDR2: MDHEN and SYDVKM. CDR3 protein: CASSLSGSRQPQHF. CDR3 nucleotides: TGTGCCAGCAGTTTATCAGGGTCGAGACAGCCCCAGCATTTT.

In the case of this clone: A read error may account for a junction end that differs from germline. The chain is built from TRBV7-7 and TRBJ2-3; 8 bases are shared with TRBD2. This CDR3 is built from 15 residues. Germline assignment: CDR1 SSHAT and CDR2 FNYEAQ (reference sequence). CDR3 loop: CASSLAGTSTDTQYF. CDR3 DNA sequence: TGTGCTAGCAGCTTAGCGGGGACTAGCACAGATACGCAGTATTTT.

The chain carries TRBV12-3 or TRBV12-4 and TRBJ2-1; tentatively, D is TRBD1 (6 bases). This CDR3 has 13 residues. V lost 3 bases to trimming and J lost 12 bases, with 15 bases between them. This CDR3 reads CASSFRDNLSQFF. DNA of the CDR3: TGTGCCAGCAGTTTCCGGGACAACCTTTCGCAGTTCTTC.

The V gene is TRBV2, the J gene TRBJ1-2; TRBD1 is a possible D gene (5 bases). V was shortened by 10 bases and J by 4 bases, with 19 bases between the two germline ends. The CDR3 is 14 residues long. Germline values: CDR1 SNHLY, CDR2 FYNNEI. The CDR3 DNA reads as TGTGCCACCCGAACATTAGGGGCTAGCTATGGCTACACCTTC. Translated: CATRTLGASYGYTF.

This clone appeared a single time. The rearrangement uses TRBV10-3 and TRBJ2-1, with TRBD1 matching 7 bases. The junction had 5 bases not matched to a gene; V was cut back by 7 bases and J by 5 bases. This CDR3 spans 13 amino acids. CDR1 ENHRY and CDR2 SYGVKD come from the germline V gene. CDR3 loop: CAITGQEDNEQFF. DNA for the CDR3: TGTGCCATCACCGGACAGGAGGACAATGAGCAGTTCTTC.

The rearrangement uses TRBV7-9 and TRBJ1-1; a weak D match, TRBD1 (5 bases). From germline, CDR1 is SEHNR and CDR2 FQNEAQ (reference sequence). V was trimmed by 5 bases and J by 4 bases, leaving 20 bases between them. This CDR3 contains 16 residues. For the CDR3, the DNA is TGTGCCAGCAGCGCAGCCGGGCGGGGGAGGGTCACTGAAGCTTTCTTT. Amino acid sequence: CASSAAGRGRVTEAFF. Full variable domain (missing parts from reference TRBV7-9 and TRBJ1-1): DTGVSQNPRHKITKRGQNVTFRCDPISEHNRLYWYRQTLGQGPEFLTYFQNEAQLEKSRLLSDRFSAERPKGSFSTLEIQRTEQGDSAMYLCASSAAGRGRVTEAFFGQGTRLTVV.

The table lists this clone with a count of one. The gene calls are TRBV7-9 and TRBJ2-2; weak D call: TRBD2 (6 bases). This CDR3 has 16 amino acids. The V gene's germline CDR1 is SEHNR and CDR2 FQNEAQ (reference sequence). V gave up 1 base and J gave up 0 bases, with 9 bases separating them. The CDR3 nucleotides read TGTGCCAGCAGCTTAGTGGCTAGCGCGAACACCGGGGAGCTGTTTTTT. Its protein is CASSLVASANTGELFF.

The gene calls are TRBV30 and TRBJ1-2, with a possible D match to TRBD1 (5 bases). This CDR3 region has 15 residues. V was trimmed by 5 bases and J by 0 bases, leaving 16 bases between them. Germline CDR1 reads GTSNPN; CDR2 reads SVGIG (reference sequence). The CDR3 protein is CAWAGRGLPNYGYTF. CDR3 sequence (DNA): TGTGCCTGGGCCGGGAGGGGCCTACCTAACTATGGCTACACCTTC.

The CDR3: CATSVQGSGDNEQFF. CDR3 coding DNA: TGTGCCACCAGTGTACAGGGTAGCGGGGACAATGAGCAGTTCTTC. J is TRBJ2-1 and V is TRBV24-1; TRBD2 matches 8 bases. Per the germline V gene, CDR1 is KGHDR and CDR2 is SFDVKD. This CDR3 has 15 amino acids. J gave up 5 bases and V 5 bases, and 7 bases lay outside the gene matches.

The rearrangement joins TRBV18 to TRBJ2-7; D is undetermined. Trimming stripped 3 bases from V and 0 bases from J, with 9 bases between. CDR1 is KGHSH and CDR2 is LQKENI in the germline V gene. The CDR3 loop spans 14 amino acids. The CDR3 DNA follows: TGTGCCAGCTCACCTGATCACAGCTCCTACGAGCAGTACTTC. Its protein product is CASSPDHSSYEQYF.

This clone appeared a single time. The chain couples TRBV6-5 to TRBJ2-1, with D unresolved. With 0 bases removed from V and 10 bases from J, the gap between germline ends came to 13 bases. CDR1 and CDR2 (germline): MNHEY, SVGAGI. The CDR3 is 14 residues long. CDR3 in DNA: TGTGCCAGCAGTTACTCATCAAACTCCAACGAGCAGTTCTTC. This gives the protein CASSYSSNSNEQFF.

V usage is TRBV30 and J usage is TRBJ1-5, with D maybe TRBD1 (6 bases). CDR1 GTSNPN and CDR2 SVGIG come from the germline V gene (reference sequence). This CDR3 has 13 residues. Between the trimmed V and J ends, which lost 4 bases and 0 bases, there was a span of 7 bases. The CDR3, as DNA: TGTGCCTGGACAGGGGATAGCAATCAGCCCCAGCATTTT. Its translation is CAWTGDSNQPQHF.

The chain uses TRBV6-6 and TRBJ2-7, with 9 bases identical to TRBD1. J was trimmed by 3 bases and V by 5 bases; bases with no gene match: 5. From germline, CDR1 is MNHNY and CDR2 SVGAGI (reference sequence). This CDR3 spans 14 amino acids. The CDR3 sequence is CASSSGQGHYEQYF. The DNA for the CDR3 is TGTGCCAGCAGTAGCGGACAGGGGCACTACGAGCAGTACTTC.

CDR3 sequence: CASSETGALRSRYTF. In nucleotides, the CDR3 is TGTGCCAGCAGTGAGACAGGGGCTCTTCGTTCGCGCTACACCTTC. This chain joins TRBV6-1 and TRBJ1-2; 8 positions match TRBD1. The CDR3 has 15 amino acids. J gave up 9 bases and V 3 bases, and 12 bases lay outside the gene matches. CDR1 is MNHNS, CDR2 SASEGT, per germline.

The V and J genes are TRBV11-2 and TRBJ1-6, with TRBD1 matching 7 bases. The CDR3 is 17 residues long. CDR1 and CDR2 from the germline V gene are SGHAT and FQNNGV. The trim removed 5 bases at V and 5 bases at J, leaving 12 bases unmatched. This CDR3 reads CASSPTRDSQNNSPLHF. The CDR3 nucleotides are TGTGCCAGCAGCCCTACCCGGGACAGCCAAAATAATTCACCCCTCCACTTT.

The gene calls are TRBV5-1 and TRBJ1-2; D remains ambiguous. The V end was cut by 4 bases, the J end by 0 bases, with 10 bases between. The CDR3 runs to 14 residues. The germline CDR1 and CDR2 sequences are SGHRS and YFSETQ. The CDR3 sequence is CASSPGTTNYGYTF. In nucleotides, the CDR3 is TGCGCCAGCAGCCCTGGCACGACTAACTATGGCTACACCTTC.

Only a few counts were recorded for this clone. In DNA, the CDR3 is TGTGCCACCAGCAGAGGGCAGGGGGCGAGTGAAAAACTGTTTTTT. Protein: CATSRGQGASEKLFF. The J gene is TRBJ1-4, the V gene TRBV15, with 8 nucleotides matching TRBD1. CDR1 is LNHNV, CDR2 YYDKDF, per germline (reference sequence). V was pared by 1 base and J by 7 bases, with 5 bases of the junction left unmatched. The CDR3 covers 15 residues.

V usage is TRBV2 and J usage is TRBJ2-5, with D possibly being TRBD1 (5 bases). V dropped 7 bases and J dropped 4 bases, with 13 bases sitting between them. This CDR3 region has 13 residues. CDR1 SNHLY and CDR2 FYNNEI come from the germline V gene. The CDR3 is CASIRDGRETQYF. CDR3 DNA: TGTGCCAGCATCAGGGATGGAAGAGAGACCCAGTACTTC.

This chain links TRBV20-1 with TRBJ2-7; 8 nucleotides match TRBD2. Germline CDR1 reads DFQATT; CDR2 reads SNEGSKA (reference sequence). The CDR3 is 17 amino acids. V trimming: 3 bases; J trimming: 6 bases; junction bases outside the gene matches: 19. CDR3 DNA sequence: TGCAGTGCTAGTCGTAACCGGCGGGGGGCCTCCTTGGGCGAGCAGTACTTC. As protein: CSASRNRRGASLGEQYF.

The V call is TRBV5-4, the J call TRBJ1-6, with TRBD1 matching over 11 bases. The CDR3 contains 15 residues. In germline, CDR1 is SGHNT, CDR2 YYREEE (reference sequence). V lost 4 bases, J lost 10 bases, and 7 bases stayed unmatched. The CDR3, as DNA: TGTGCCAGCAGCATGGGACAGGGGGGACTCTCACCCCTCCACTTT. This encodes CASSMGQGGLSPLHF.